The rows below give T cell receptor beta chains drawn from one sample of a study of T cell therapy product for transplant patients. For these receptors, no antigen is known. Clones were read by immunoSEQ multiplex PCR, and TCRdb kept only the in-frame ones, dropping some. Of 250 to 350 clones listed, roughly 57% are singletons. Sequenced sample: a sorted cell population cultured from PBMCs. These receptors were obtained from an adult in good health. CDR3s include the opening cysteine and the closing phenylalanine or tryptophan. The D gene is left open where the match is weak. Some rows mark clone size as missing; the rest say once, few, many or name a class of expanded clone.

>TRBD2|TRBV6-1|TRBJ2-3|NA
CASSGLAGGPDTQYF
TGTGCCAGCAGTGGACTAGCGGGGGGGCCAGATACGCAGTATTTT
>TRBD1|TRBV7-9|TRBJ1-1|NA
CASSPGAGGSTEAFF
TGTGCCAGCAGCCCCGGGGCAGGGGGAAGCACTGAAGCTTTCTTT
>TRBD2|TRBV6-1|TRBJ2-1|few
CASSEWGGGAFNEQFF
TGTGCCAGCAGTGAATGGGGCGGGGGGGCATTTAATGAGCAGTTCTTC
>TRBD1|TRBV25-1|TRBJ1-2|NA
CASSYSTGTGGPGYTF
TGTGCCAGCAGTTACTCAACCGGGACAGGGGGACCTGGCTACACCTTC
>TRBD1|TRBV27|TRBJ1-3|NA
CASSSLTGPGNTIYF
TGTGCCAGCAGTTCCCTGACAGGGCCTGGAAACACCATATATTTT
>TRBD1|TRBV5-1|TRBJ2-6|once
CASSPGQEAGANVLTF
TGCGCCAGCAGCCCCGGACAGGAAGCTGGGGCCAACGTCCTGACTTTC
>NA|TRBV7-2|TRBJ1-4|NA
CASSSEANEKLFF
TGTGCCAGCAGCTCCGAAGCCAATGAAAAACTGTTTTTT
>NA|TRBV4-1|TRBJ2-7|NA
CASSQVPWGEQYF
TGCGCCAGCAGCCAAGTGCCGTGGGGAGAGCAGTACTTC
>NA|TRBV10-2|TRBJ1-1|NA
CASSEGGRTEAFF
TGCGCCAGCAGTGAGGGGGGGAGAACTGAAGCTTTCTTT
>NA|TRBV11-2|TRBJ2-7|few
CASSHLLGALRGSYEQYF
TGTGCCAGCAGCCACTTGCTTGGGGCCCTAAGGGGGTCCTACGAGCAGTACTTC
>NA|TRBV9|TRBJ2-5|NA
CASSKGGEETQYF
TGTGCCAGCAGCAAGGGGGGGGAAGAGACCCAGTACTTC
>TRBD1|TRBV10-1|TRBJ2-7|large
CASSDAPGQKDEQYF
TGCGCCAGCAGTGACGCACCGGGACAGAAAGACGAGCAGTACTTC
>NA|TRBV6-6|TRBJ1-5|NA
CASSYPREGGNQPQHF
TGTGCCAGCAGTTACCCCAGGGAGGGGGGCAATCAGCCCCAGCATTTT
>TRBD1|TRBV6-5|TRBJ1-2|NA
CASSSATGNYGYTF
TGTGCCAGCAGTTCAGCGACAGGGAACTATGGCTACACCTTC
>TRBD1|TRBV29-1|TRBJ2-3|NA
CSVGQGGDTQYF
TGCAGCGTTGGACAGGGGGGGGATACGCAGTATTTT
>NA|TRBV6-1|TRBJ2-3|medium-sized
CASSSGTGATDTQYF
TGTGCCAGCAGTTCGGGCACTGGGGCCACAGATACGCAGTATTTT
>NA|TRBV19|TRBJ2-3|NA
CASTPLDAGSTDTQYF
TGTGCCAGTACTCCTCTCGACGCAGGTAGCACAGATACGCAGTATTTT
>NA|TRBV6-5|TRBJ2-5|NA
CASSLIVGWETQYF
TGTGCCAGCAGTTTGATCGTAGGGTGGGAGACCCAGTACTTC
>NA|TRBV27|TRBJ1-2|NA
CASSEEGQALTYGYTF
TGTGCCAGCAGTGAAGAGGGGCAGGCTCTAACCTATGGCTACACCTTC
>NA|TRBV29-1|TRBJ2-5|few
CSVVLLLGETQYF
TGCAGCGTTGTGTTACTTTTGGGAGAGACCCAGTACTTC